This section outlines one T cell receptor (beta chain) sequence together with its context. The data were taken from a study of blood T cell repertoires in COVID-19. Across the whole study: Acute and convalescent COVID-19 samples came from the United States, Italy and Spain. T cells, B-cell-depleted T cells, or PBMCs provided the cDNA or gDNA that served as material.

Authors' analysis steps: Amplifying reference gene primers gave estimates of nucleated cell counts. Data came from immunoSEQ multiplex PCR; TCRdb stores just in-frame clones and leaves some out. That table gives V, J and clone size, and the DNA gave D and trimming. The sample lists some 240,000 clones, around 82% occurring once. Sequences were obtained from peripheral blood. The clonotype comes from a human donor in a cohort sampled during active COVID-19.

The CDR3 here is CASSDGTGNQPQHF. CDR3 DNA sequence: TGTGCCAGCAGCGATGGGACAGGTAATCAGCCCCAGCATTTT. The rearrangement uses TRBV13 and TRBJ1-5, with TRBD1 matching 8 bases. CDR3 length: 14 amino acids. The V gene's germline CDR1 is PRHDT and CDR2 FYEKMQ (reference sequence). The trim removed 5 bases at V and 4 bases at J, leaving 4 bases unmatched.